This TCR beta chain was observed in a study of OX40 agonist ivuxolimab in advanced cancers. Study background: Every 2 weeks, patients got intravenous ivuxolimab at one of six dose levels (0.01-10 mg/kg). Study-wide points: The antigen specificity of the peripheral T cells (those that were expanded) was not determined.

For this clone: Its antigen is still unknown.

Method: immunoSEQ multiplex PCR; TCRdb's copy keeps in-frame clones and lacks some. The sample records 55,000 to 65,000 clones, more than 85% being singletons. CDR3 size: 13 residues. CDR1 is GTSNPN and CDR2 is SVGIG in the germline V gene (reference sequence). The ends were cut back, 5 bases at V and 2 bases at J, with 13 bases in the middle. Baseline, cycle 4 day 1, and cycle 7 day 1 were the blood sampling points. The starting material was CD4+ or CD8+ T cells sorted from blood, obtained in a trial of the OX40 agonist ivuxolimab. The chain combines TRBV30 with TRBJ2-7; no clear D gene. This clonotype was sampled from an adult with an advanced solid tumor such as melanoma, head and neck, liver or kidney cancer. CDR3 in amino acids: CAWGPGQAYEQYF. The CDR3, as DNA: TGTGCCTGGGGACCAGGTCAGGCCTACGAGCAGTACTTC. Supplemented by reference TRBV30 and TRBJ2-7, the full variable domain reads SQTIHQWPATLVQPVGSPLSLECTVEGTSNPNLYWYRQAAGRGLQLLFYSVGIGQISSEVPQNLSASRPQDRQFILSSKKLLLSDSGFYLCAWGPGQAYEQYFGPGTRLTVT.